This TCR beta chain was found in a study of identical twins. Study outcomes and limitations: Zero-insertion analyses might be partly confounded by invariant T cells like MAIT and iNKT.

A universal primer site was incorporated via template switching, and the cDNA contained unique molecular identifiers. One entry per CDR3 protein, called by TCRdb with MiXCR from the 5' RACE reads. The sample holds hundreds of thousands of distinct CDR3 sequences; 6.1% are singletons and the top ten take around 1.9%. This clonotype came up many times. Its cognate antigen is unknown. Germline CDR1 reads DFQATT; CDR2 reads SNEGSKA (reference sequence). The length of the CDR3 is 12 residues. Trimming took 4 bases from V and 0 from J, leaving 5 bases between them. V usage is TRBV20-1 and J usage is TRBJ2-3; no firm D call. The clonotype was recovered from a young man in good health. The sample was naive T cells sorted from blood. CDR3 sequence reads: CSAIASTDTQYF. The CDR3, as DNA: TGCAGTGCTATTGCTAGCACAGATACGCAGTATTTT.